The rows below give T cell receptor beta chains drawn from one sample of a study of CD8+ T cells in alopecia areata. Produced via immunoSEQ multiplex PCR; TCRdb's table is partial and in-frame only. The sample records about 150,000 clones, nearly 55% being singletons. Sequencing was performed on CD8+ T cells sorted from blood, taken at week 4, from a patient treated with tofacitinib. The source of these receptors is a human donor with alopecia areata. Both conserved end residues are part of each CDR3. The D gene is left open where the match is weak. The listing skips clone size in some rows; elsewhere it reads once, few, many or a size class.

NA	few	TRBV27	16	TRBJ1-1	TGTGCCAGCAGTTTATGGGGGATAAGTCAGGACACTGAAGCTTTCTTT	CASSLWGISQDTEAFF
TRBD2	NA	TRBV19	18	TRBJ2-2	TGTGCCAGTAGTGCCAGAAGTTTAGCGGGTGAGGGTACCGGGGAGCTGTTTTTT	CASSARSLAGEGTGELFF
NA	few	TRBV15	13	TRBJ2-5	TGTGCCACCAGCAGAGCTCAAGGAGAGACCCAGTACTTC	CATSRAQGETQYF
NA	NA	TRBV11-2	13	TRBJ2-7	TGTGCCAGCAGCTTAGCCCCCGATTACGAGCAGTACTTC	CASSLAPDYEQYF
TRBD1	NA	TRBV25-1	15	TRBJ2-1	TGTGCCAGCAGTGAACAGGGGGCCCCCTACAATGAGCAGTTCTTC	CASSEQGAPYNEQFF
NA	NA	TRBV4-3	15	TRBJ2-1	TGCGCCAGCAGCCAAGATAGGGGTTCGTACAATGAGCAGTTCTTC	CASSQDRGSYNEQFF
TRBD1	few	TRBV9	15	TRBJ2-7	TGTGCCAGCAGCGTAGGGACAGGCCATTCCTACGAGCAGTACTTC	CASSVGTGHSYEQYF
TRBD1	NA	TRBV15	15	TRBJ1-2	TGTGCCACCAGCATCGTCCGGGACAGCCCCTATGGCTACACCTTC	CATSIVRDSPYGYTF
NA	NA	TRBV29-1	11	TRBJ2-1	TGCAGCGTTACAGGGATTAATGAGCAGTTCTTC	CSVTGINEQFF
TRBD2	NA	TRBV11-2	15	TRBJ2-7	TGTGCCAGCAGCTTTGCACCGGGACTATTGTACGAGCAGTACTTC	CASSFAPGLLYEQYF
NA	NA	TRBV15	11	TRBJ1-2	TGTGCCACCAGCAGAGGGGATGGCTACACCTTC	CATSRGDGYTF
NA	NA	TRBV13	14	TRBJ2-6	TGTGCCAGCAGCGGCGTCTCCAGGGCCAACGTCCTGACTTTC	CASSGVSRANVLTF
NA	few	TRBV29-1	15	TRBJ1-3	TGCAGCGTTGAATGGCCAGGCGTCTCTGGAAACACCATATATTTT	CSVEWPGVSGNTIYF
NA	few	TRBV29-1	10	TRBJ2-1	TGCAGCGTTGACACCTTAGGGCAGTTCTTC	CSVDTLGQFF
NA	few	TRBV6-6	14	TRBJ2-3	TGTGCCAGCAGTTCCCCGGGCTTCACAGATACGCAGTATTTT	CASSSPGFTDTQYF
NA	NA	TRBV30	16	TRBJ1-6	TGTGCCTCTCAGCCCCTCAGAACAGGGATAAATTCACCCCTCCACTTT	CASQPLRTGINSPLHF
NA	few	TRBV6-6	14	TRBJ2-7	TGTGCCAGCAGTTACGAGGAAGGGTCCTACGAGCAGTACTTC	CASSYEEGSYEQYF
TRBD1	NA	TRBV9	16	TRBJ2-1	TGTGCCAGCAGCGAACCGGGACAGGGTGATTACAATGAGCAGTTCTTC	CASSEPGQGDYNEQFF
TRBD1	medium-sized	TRBV30	11	TRBJ2-7	TGTGCCTGGACAGGGGGCTACGAGCAGTACTTC	CAWTGGYEQYF
NA	NA	TRBV5-4	15	TRBJ1-2	TGTGCCAGCAGCTCGGTAGATGAGGGGTTGGATGGCTACACCTTC	CASSSVDEGLDGYTF
NA	NA	TRBV9	15	TRBJ1-2	TGTGCCAGCAGCGCGACAGTAAACCCGAACTATGGCTACACCTTC	CASSATVNPNYGYTF
NA	NA	TRBV29-1	13	TRBJ2-2	TGCAGCGTTGTTACGTCCGACACCGGGGAGCTGTTTTTT	CSVVTSDTGELFF
NA	NA	TRBV7-9	14	TRBJ2-5	TGTGCCAGCAGCTTAGCGAACACGGAGGAGACCCAGTACTTC	CASSLANTEETQYF
TRBD1	NA	TRBV25-1	16	TRBJ1-5	TGTGCCAGCAGTGAATCGGGACAGGGGCTGGGTCAGCCCCAGCATTTT	CASSESGQGLGQPQHF
NA	NA	TRBV9	15	TRBJ2-7	TGTGCCAGCAGCGTACGAGAAGGGGTCAGCTACGAGCAGTACTTC	CASSVREGVSYEQYF
NA	NA	TRBV30	11	TRBJ1-1	TGTGCCTGGAGTGGGGCCTTCGAAGCTTTCTTT	CAWSGAFEAFF
TRBD2	NA	TRBV27	18	TRBJ2-3	TGTGCCAGCAGTTTATTCACTAGCGGGAAATTGGGGGCAGATACGCAGTATTTT	CASSLFTSGKLGADTQYF
NA	NA	TRBV7-9	15	TRBJ1-5	TGTGCCAGCAGCCACGGTCCCTTGGGCAATCAGCCCCAGCATTTT	CASSHGPLGNQPQHF
TRBD1	few	TRBV5-6	15	TRBJ2-7	TGTGCCAGCAGTCCGGGACAGGACATGACCTACGAGCAGTACTTC	CASSPGQDMTYEQYF
NA	few	TRBV30	13	TRBJ1-1	TGTGCCTGGAGTGAAGGTATGAACACTGAAGCTTTCTTT	CAWSEGMNTEAFF
TRBD2	NA	TRBV5-4	14	TRBJ2-4	TGTGCCAGCAGCTTGAGACGGGGGGAAAACATTCAGTACTTC	CASSLRRGENIQYF
TRBD1	NA	TRBV29-1	13	TRBJ1-3	TGCAGCGTGAGGGACAGCCTCGGAAACACCATATATTTT	CSVRDSLGNTIYF
NA	NA	TRBV4-2	15	TRBJ2-5	TGTGCCAGCAGCCAAGCTTTGGAAGTCCAAGAGACCCAGTACTTC	CASSQALEVQETQYF
TRBD1	few	TRBV29-1	13	TRBJ2-1	TGCAGCGGAACGGGACAGTTCTACAATGAGCAGTTCTTC	CSGTGQFYNEQFF
NA	NA	TRBV25-1	11	TRBJ2-7	TGTGCCAGCAGTACTGGATTGGAGCAGTACTTC	CASSTGLEQYF
TRBD1	few	TRBV5-4	12	TRBJ1-2	TGTGCCAGCAGCGGCACAGGGGTAGGCTACACCTTC	CASSGTGVGYTF
NA	few	TRBV29-1	11	TRBJ2-7	TGCAGCGTTCGGCTTTCGAGGGGGCAGTACTTC	CSVRLSRGQYF
NA	few	TRBV7-9	15	TRBJ2-4	TGTGCCAGCAGCTTTGGGGAGTGGCAGGAAAACATTCAGTACTTC	CASSFGEWQENIQYF
NA	few	TRBV29-1	15	TRBJ2-1	TGCAGCGTGCGAGAAATGAGGAGGTCTGACAATGAGCAGTTCTTC	CSVREMRRSDNEQFF
NA	few	TRBV29-1	14	TRBJ2-3	TGCAGCGACGTGGACGTCTCTAGCACAGATACGCAGTATTTT	CSDVDVSSTDTQYF
TRBD2	few	TRBV19	16	TRBJ2-5	TGTGCCAGTAGTACCACCGGGACTAGCGGAGAAGAGACCCAGTACTTC	CASSTTGTSGEETQYF
TRBD1	NA	TRBV29-1	14	TRBJ1-3	TGCAGCGTTGGGACAGGCGATCTGGGAAACACCATATATTTT	CSVGTGDLGNTIYF
TRBD1	few	TRBV29-1	14	TRBJ2-1	TGCAGCGTGGAAGACAGGGGGTCCTACAATGAGCAGTTCTTC	CSVEDRGSYNEQFF
NA	NA	TRBV15	15	TRBJ1-5	TGTGCCACCAGCAGAGTGGGAGGCAGCAATCAGCCCCAGCATTTT	CATSRVGGSNQPQHF
NA	NA	TRBV27	14	TRBJ1-6	TGTGCCAGCAGTTCGATCGGTTATAATTCACCCCTCCACTTT	CASSSIGYNSPLHF
NA	NA	TRBV9	14	TRBJ2-7	TGTGCCAGCAGCGTAGGGGGTTCAGCCTACGAGCAGTACTTC	CASSVGGSAYEQYF
NA	many	TRBV7-3	13	TRBJ1-1	TGTGCCAGCAGCCCCACAGGGCGCACTGAAGCTTTCTTT	CASSPTGRTEAFF
NA	once	TRBV5-6	12	TRBJ2-1	TGTGCCAGCAGCTTTCAGACGCATGAGCAGTTCTTC	CASSFQTHEQFF
TRBD2	NA	TRBV5-4	16	TRBJ2-3	TGCGCCAGCAGCCAAGATCTAGCGGGGGGGCCAGATACGCAGTATTTT	CASSQDLAGGPDTQYF
NA	once	TRBV27	12	TRBJ1-2	TGTGCCAGCAGTCCCGCTGGGTATGGCTACACCTTC	CASSPAGYGYTF
NA	few	TRBV27	11	TRBJ2-7	TGTGCCAGCGGTGAAGGTTGGGAGCAGTACTTC	CASGEGWEQYF
NA	NA	TRBV5-6	16	TRBJ1-1	TGTGCCAGCTCCTGGGACCTGGGTGGAGTGAACACTGAAGCTTTCTTT	CASSWDLGGVNTEAFF
NA	NA	TRBV15	13	TRBJ2-1	TGTGCCACCAGCAGAGGGGAATACAATGAGCAGTTCTTC	CATSRGEYNEQFF
NA	NA	TRBV5-1	15	TRBJ1-1	TGCGCCAGCAGCCCATCCCGAGGGGCGAGGACTGAAGCTTTCTTT	CASSPSRGARTEAFF